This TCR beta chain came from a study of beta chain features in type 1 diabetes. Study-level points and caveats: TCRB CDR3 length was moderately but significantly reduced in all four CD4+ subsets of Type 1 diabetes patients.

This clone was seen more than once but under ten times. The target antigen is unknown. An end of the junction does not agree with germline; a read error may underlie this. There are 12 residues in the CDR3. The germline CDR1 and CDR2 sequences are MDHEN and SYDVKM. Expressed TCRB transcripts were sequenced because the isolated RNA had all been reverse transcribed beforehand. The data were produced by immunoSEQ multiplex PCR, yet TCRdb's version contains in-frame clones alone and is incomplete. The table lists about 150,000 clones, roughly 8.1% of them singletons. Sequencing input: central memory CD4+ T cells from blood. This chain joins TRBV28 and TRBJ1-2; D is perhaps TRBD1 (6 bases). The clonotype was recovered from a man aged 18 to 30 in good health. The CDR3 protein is CASRVSGGGESF. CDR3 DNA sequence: TGTGCCAGCAGAGTTTCGGGGGGGGGCGAAAGTTTC.